This entry describes one T cell receptor (beta chain). In the authors' workflow: Reference gene primer amplification in the assay estimated nucleated cell counts. TCRdb's table, derived via immunoSEQ multiplex PCR, lists solely in-frame clones and lacks some. That table gives V, J and clone size, and the DNA gave D and trimming. The sample carries fewer than 45,000 clones, about 88% recorded once. This CDR3 region has 15 residues. Germline values: CDR1 SQVTM, CDR2 ANQGSEA. After removal of 8 bases from V and 2 bases from J, the junction contained 10 bases not matched to a gene. This sample is part of a study of blood T cell repertoires in COVID-19. Study summary: Specimens from acute and convalescent COVID-19 originated in the United States, Italy and Spain. T cells, B-cell-depleted T cells, or PBMCs provided the cDNA or gDNA that served as material.

The specimen sequenced was peripheral blood. The sequence was obtained from a human donor in a cohort sampled during active COVID-19. J is TRBJ2-3 and V is TRBV29-1, with 10 bases fitting TRBD1. The CDR3 DNA reads as TGCAGCCTAATCGGGACAGGGGCACACACAGATACGCAGTATTTT. Amino acids: CSLIGTGAHTDTQYF.